This T cell receptor (beta chain) was identified during a study of T cell changes during pregnancy in multiple sclerosis. Germline lookup yields CDR1 SGHVS and CDR2 FNYEAQ. V dropped 7 bases and J dropped 3 bases, with 27 bases sitting between them. The CDR3 sequence is 18 residues long. Produced via immunoSEQ multiplex PCR; TCRdb's table is partial and in-frame only. The sample includes roughly 89,000 clones, about 93% of them seen just once. Sequencing was performed on peripheral blood, taken after pregnancy. This sequence originates from a female donor in good health, enrolled as a control in a pregnancy study. The chain joins TRBV7-6 to TRBJ2-5, with D tentatively TRBD2 (7 bases). In DNA, the CDR3 is TGTGCCAGCACCCTTAGGATAGGGGGGGAGGGATTAGAAGAGACCCAGTACTTC. This encodes CASTLRIGGEGLEETQYF.